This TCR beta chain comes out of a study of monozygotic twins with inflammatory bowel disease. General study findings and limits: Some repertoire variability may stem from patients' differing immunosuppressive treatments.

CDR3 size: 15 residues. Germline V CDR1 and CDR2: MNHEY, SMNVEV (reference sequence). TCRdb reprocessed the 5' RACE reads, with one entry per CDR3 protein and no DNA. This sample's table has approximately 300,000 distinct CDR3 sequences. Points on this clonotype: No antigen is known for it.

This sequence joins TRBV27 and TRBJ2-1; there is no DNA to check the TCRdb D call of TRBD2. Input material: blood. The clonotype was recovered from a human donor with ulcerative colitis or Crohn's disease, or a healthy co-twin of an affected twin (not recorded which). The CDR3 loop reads CAAAGSVGTYNEQFF.